One TCR beta chain is described in this entry. No antigen is known for it. This specimen comes from a study of T cell repertoires in cytomegalovirus infection. General observations from the study: CMV-specific HLA-C-restricted TCR beta clonotypes dominated the ex vivo response.

TCRdb re-derived calls from the reads in MiXCR, one entry per CDR3 protein. This sample has 150,000 to 200,000 distinct CDR3 sequences; roughly 22% occur once, and the top ten carry under 30%. Germline V gene sequence: CDR1 SGHVS, CDR2 FNYEAQ. J gave up 0 bases and V 5 bases, and 10 bases lay outside the gene matches. The CDR3 loop spans 18 amino acids. The V gene is TRBV7-6, the J gene TRBJ2-3, with 11 bases lining up with TRBD2. The sequenced sample was CD8+ T cells from cultured PBMCs, obtained from culture after CMV antigen stimulation. This clonotype was sampled from a human donor in good health (CMV status not recorded). Some clones in this sample may be carry-over from other donors' samples. The CDR3 loop reads CASSGLTIAGGSTDTQYF. The CDR3 DNA follows: TGTGCCAGCAGCGGACTAACTATAGCGGGGGGGAGCACAGATACGCAGTATTTT.